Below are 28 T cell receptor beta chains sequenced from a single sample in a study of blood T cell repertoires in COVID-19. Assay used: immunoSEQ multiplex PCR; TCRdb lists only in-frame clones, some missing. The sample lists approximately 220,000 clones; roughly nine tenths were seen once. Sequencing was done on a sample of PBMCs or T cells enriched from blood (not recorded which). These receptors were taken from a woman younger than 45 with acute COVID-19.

The DNA of the CDR3 is TGTGCCAGCAGCATACGTCACAGCTCCTATAATTCACCCCTCCACTTT. It specifies CASSIRHSSYNSPLHF. This chain links TRBV21-1 with TRBJ1-6; the table gives TRBD1 as D, unverified against the DNA. TRBV21-1 constitutes a pseudogene. The CDR3 totals 16 residues.

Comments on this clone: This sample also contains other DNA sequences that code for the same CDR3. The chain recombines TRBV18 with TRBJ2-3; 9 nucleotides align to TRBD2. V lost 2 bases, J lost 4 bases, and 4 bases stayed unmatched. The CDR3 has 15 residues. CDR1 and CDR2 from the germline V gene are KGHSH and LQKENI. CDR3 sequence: CASSPAGGGADTQYF. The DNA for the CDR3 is TGTGCCAGCTCACCAGCGGGCGGGGGGGCAGATACGCAGTATTTT.

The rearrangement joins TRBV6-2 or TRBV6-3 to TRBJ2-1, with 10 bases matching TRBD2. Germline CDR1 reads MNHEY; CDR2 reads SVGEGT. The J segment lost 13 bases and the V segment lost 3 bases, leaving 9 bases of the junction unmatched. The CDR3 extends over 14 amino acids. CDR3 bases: TGTGCCAGCAGTTATGGTAGCGGGGGGCTCGGACAGTTCTTC. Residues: CASSYGSGGLGQFF.

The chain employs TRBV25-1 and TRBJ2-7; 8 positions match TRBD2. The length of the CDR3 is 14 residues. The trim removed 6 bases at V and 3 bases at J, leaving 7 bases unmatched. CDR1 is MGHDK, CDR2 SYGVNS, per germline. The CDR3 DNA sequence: TGTGCCAGCAGCTATAGCGGGGTATACTACGAGCAGTACTTC. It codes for CASSYSGVYYEQYF.

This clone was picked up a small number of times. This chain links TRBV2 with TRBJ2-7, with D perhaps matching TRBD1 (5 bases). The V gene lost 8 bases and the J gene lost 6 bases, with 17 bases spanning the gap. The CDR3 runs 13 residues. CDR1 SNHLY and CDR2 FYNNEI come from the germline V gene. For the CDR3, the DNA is TGTGCCAGCTGGTTGGACACCTATATCGAGCAGTACTTC. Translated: CASWLDTYIEQYF.

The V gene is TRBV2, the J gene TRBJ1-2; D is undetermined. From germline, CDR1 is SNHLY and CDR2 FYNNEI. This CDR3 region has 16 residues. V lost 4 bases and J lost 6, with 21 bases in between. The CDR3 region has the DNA TGTGCCAGCAGTGTGATGGGTGGGCTGCTAATGAATGGCTACACCTTC. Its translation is CASSVMGGLLMNGYTF.

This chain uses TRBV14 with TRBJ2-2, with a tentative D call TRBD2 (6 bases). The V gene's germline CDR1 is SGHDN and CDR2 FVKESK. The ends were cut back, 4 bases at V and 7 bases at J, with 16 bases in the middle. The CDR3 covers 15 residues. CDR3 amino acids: CASSPIGGGLGELFF. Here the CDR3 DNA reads TGTGCCAGCAGCCCCATCGGAGGAGGGCTCGGGGAGCTGTTTTTT. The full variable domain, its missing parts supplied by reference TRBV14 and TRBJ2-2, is EAGVTQFPSHSVIEKGQTVTLRCDPISGHDNLYWYRRVMGKEIKFLLHFVKESKQDESGMPNNRFLAERTGGTYSTLKVQPAELEDSGVYFCASSPIGGGLGELFFGEGSRLTVL.

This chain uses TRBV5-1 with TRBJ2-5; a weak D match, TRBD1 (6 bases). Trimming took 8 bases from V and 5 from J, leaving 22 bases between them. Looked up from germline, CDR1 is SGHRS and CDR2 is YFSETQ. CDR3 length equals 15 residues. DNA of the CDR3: TGCGCCAGTCAACATCGACAGGATCAGCGGGAGACCCAGTACTTC. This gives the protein CASQHRQDQRETQYF.

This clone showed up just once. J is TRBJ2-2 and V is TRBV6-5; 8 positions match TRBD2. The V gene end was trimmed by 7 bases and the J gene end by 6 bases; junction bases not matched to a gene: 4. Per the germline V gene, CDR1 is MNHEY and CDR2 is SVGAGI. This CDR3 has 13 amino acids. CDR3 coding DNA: TGTGCCAGCAAAAGCGGGGGCGCCGGGGAGCTGTTTTTT. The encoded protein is CASKSGGAGELFF.

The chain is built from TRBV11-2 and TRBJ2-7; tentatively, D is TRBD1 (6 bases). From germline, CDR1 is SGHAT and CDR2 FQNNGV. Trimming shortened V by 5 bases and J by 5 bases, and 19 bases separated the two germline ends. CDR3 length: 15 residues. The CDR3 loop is CASSQTGTRWNEQYF. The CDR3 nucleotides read TGTGCCAGCAGCCAAACCGGGACAAGGTGGAACGAGCAGTACTTC. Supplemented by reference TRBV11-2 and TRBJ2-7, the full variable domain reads EAGVAQSPRYKIIEKRQSVAFWCNPISGHATLYWYQQILGQGPKLLIQFQNNGVVDDSQLPKDRFSAERLKGVDSTLKIQPAKLEDSAVYLCASSQTGTRWNEQYFGPGTRLTVT.

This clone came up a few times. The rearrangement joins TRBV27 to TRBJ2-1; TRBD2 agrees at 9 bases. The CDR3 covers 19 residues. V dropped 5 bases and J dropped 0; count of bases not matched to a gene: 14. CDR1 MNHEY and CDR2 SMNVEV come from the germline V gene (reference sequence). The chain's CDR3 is CASSPGDSGGPSSYNEQFF. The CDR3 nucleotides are TGTGCCAGCAGTCCCGGGGATAGCGGGGGCCCCAGCTCCTACAATGAGCAGTTCTTC.

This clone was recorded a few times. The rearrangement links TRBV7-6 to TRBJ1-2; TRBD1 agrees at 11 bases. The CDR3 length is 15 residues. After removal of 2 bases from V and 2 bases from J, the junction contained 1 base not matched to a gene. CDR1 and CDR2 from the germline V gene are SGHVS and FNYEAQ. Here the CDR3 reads CASSLRDRGNYGYTF. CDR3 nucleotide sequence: TGTGCCAGCAGCTTAAGGGACAGGGGGAACTATGGCTACACCTTC.

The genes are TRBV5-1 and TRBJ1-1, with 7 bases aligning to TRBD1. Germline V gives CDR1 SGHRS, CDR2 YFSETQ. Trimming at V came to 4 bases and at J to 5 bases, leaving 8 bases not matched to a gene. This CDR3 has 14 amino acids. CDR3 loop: CASSPGQERTEAFF. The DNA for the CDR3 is TGCGCCAGCAGCCCCGGACAGGAGAGGACTGAAGCTTTCTTT.

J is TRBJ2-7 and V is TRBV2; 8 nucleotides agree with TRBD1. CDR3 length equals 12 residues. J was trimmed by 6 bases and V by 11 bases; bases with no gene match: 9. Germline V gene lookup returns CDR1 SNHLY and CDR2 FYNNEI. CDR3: CAGGQAGGEQYF. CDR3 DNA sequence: TGTGCCGGGGGACAGGCTGGAGGCGAGCAGTACTTC.

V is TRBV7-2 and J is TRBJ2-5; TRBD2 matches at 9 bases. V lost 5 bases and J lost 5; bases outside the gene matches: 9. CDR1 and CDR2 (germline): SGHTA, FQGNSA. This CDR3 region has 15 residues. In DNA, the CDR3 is TGTGCCAGCAGCACAGCCGGGACTAGCCTCGAGACCCAGTACTTC. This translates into CASSTAGTSLETQYF.

The CDR3 here is CASTPTSGGSNEQFF. In nucleotides, the CDR3 is TGTGCCAGCACCCCGACTAGCGGGGGGTCCAATGAGCAGTTCTTC. The chain joins TRBV6-5 to TRBJ2-1, with 13 bases fitting TRBD2. Germline CDR1 is MNHEY and CDR2 is SVGAGI. V shed 7 bases, J shed 6 bases, and the junction held 6 bases outside the gene matches. This CDR3 contains 15 residues.

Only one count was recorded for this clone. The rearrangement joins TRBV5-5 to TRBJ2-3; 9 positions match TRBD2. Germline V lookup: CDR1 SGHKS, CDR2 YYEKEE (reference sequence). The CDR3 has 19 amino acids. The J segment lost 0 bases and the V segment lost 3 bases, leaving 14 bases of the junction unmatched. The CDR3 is CASSYQKPGLATSTDTQYF. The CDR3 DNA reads TGTGCCAGCAGCTATCAAAAGCCGGGACTAGCAACTAGCACAGATACGCAGTATTTT.

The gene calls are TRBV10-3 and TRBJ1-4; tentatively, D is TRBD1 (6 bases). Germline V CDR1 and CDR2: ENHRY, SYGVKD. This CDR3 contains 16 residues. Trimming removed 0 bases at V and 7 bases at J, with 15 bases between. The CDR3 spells CAISESTWQGPEKLFF. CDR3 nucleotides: TGTGCCATCAGTGAGTCGACCTGGCAGGGGCCTGAAAAACTGTTTTTT.

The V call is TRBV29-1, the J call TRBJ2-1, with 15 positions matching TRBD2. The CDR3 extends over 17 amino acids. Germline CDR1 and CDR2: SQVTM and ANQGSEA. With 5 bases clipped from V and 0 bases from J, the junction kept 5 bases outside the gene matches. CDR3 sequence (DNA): TGCAGCGTTACCGGGACTAGCGGGGGGAGCTCCTACAATGAGCAGTTCTTC. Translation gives CSVTGTSGGSSYNEQFF.

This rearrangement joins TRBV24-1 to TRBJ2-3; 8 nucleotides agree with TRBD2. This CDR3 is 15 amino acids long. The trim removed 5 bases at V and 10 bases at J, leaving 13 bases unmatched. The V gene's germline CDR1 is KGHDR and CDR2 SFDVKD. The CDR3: CATSGAGGPRVAQYF. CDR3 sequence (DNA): TGTGCCACCAGTGGTGCGGGGGGACCGAGGGTGGCGCAGTATTTT.

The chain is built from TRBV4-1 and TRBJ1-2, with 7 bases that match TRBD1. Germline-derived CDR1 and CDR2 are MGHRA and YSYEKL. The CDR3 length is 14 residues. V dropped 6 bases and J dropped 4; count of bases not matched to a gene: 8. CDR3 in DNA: TGCGCCAGCAGGAGCGAGGGGACAGCCTATGGCTACACCTTC. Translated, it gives CASRSEGTAYGYTF.

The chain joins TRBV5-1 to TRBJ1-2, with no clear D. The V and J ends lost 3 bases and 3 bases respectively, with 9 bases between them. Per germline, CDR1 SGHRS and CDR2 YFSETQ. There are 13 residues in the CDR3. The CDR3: CASSYEADYGYTF. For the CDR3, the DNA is TGCGCCAGCAGCTACGAGGCAGACTATGGCTACACCTTC.

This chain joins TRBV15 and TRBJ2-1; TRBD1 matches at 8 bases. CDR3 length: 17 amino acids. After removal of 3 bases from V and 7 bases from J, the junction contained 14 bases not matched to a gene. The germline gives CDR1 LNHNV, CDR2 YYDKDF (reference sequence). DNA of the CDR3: TGTGCCACCAGCAGGAAGAACATTATGACAGGGGAGAATGAGCAGTTCTTC. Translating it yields CATSRKNIMTGENEQFF.

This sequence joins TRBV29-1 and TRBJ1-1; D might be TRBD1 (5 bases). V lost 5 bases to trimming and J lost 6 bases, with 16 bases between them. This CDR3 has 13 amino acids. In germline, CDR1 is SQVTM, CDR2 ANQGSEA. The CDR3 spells CSVLGRVGAEAFF. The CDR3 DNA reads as TGCAGCGTTTTAGGCAGGGTTGGCGCTGAAGCTTTCTTT.

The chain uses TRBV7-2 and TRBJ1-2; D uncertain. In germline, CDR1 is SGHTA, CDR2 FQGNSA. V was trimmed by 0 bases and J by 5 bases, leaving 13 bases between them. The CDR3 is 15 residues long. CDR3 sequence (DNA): TGTGCCAGCAGCTTAGCACGACAAACTCTGTATGGCTACACCTTC. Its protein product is CASSLARQTLYGYTF.

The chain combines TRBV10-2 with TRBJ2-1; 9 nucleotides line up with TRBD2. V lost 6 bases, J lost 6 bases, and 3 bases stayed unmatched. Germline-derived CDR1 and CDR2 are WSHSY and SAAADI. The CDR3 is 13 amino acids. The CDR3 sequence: CASRKLAGNEQFF. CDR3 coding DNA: TGCGCCAGCAGGAAACTAGCGGGCAATGAGCAGTTCTTC.

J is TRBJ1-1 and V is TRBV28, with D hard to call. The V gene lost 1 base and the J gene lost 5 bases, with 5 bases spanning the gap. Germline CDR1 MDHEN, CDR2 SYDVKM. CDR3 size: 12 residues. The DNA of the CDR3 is TGTGCCAGCAGTTTATCGGGTACTGAAGCTTTCTTT. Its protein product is CASSLSGTEAFF.

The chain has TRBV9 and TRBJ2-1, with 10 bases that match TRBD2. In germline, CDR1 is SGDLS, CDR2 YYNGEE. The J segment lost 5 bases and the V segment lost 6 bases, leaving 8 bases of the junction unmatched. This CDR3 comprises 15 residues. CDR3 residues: CASNIAGGPNNEQFF. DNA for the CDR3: TGTGCCAGCAATATAGCGGGGGGACCTAACAATGAGCAGTTCTTC.